A selection of T cell receptor beta chains follows, all from one sample in a study of T cell responses to AZD1222 COVID-19 vaccine. The assay was immunoSEQ multiplex PCR, and TCRdb's table has in-frame clones only and misses some. The data contain around 70,000 clones, 85% of them singletons. The sequencing here drew on peripheral blood, taken on day 0 of AZD1222 vaccination. The receptors come from an adult in good health. Both conserved end residues are part of each CDR3. D genes are given only for firm matches. Size is omitted from some rows. Given values are once, few, many or a class for expanded clones.

TRBV6-5,-,TRBD2,TRBJ2-1,TGTGCCAGCAGGTTAACTAGCGGGGTATACAATGAGCAGTTCTTC,CASRLTSGVYNEQFF
TRBV13,-,-,TRBJ2-1,TGTGCCAGCAGCACGGCTGGGGGGTTGGTCTCCTACAATGAGCAGTTCTTC,CASSTAGGLVSYNEQFF
TRBV7-2,-,TRBD2,TRBJ2-3,TGTGCCAGCAGCGCCACTAGCGGCCGGGATACGCAGTATTTT,CASSATSGRDTQYF
TRBV27,-,TRBD2,TRBJ2-2,TGTGCCAGCAAATTAGCGGGGGACCTAAGCCCCGGGGAGCTGTTTTTT,CASKLAGDLSPGELFF
TRBV2,-,-,TRBJ1-2,TGTGCCAGCAGTGAAAGGGAGGGCGGGAGCCACTATGGCTACACCTTC,CASSEREGGSHYGYTF
TRBV15,-,-,TRBJ1-4,TGTGCCACCAGCAAGGAGAGGGAAAAACTGTTTTTT,CATSKEREKLFF
TRBV11-3,-,-,TRBJ1-1,TGTGCCAGCAGCCCCGGGACGTGGAACACTGAAGCTTTCTTT,CASSPGTWNTEAFF
TRBV12-3/TRBV12-4,-,-,TRBJ2-5,TGTGCCAGCGGGGGAGGGGGGTTGGAGACCCAGTACTTC,CASGGGGLETQYF
TRBV10-1,-,-,TRBJ2-2,TGCGCCAGCAGGTCGGGAGATCGAAACGGGGAGCTGTTTTTT,CASRSGDRNGELFF
TRBV2,many,TRBD2,TRBJ2-2,TGTGCCAGCAGGGGACTAGCGGGAGTGGACACCGGGGAGCTGTTTTTT,CASRGLAGVDTGELFF
TRBV29-1,-,TRBD1,TRBJ2-7,TGCAGCGTTGGAGGACAGGGGAGGGAGCAGTACTTC,CSVGGQGREQYF
TRBV5-1,-,-,TRBJ1-3,TGCGCCAGCAGCTTACAGGCAGGAAACACCATATATTTT,CASSLQAGNTIYF
TRBV4-1,-,TRBD2,TRBJ2-6,TGCGCCAGCAGCCAAGATGAAAGCGGGAGGGGCGGGGCCAACGTCCTGACTTTC,CASSQDESGRGGANVLTF
TRBV12-2,-,-,TRBJ2-5,TGTGCAAGTCGCTCGGTAGCGGGGGGAAGACAAGAGACCCAGTACTTC,CASRSVAGGRQETQYF
TRBV6-6,-,-,TRBJ2-2,TGTGCCAGCACCCTAGGGAACACCGGGGAGCTGTTTTTT,CASTLGNTGELFF
TRBV7-9,-,-,TRBJ1-4,TGTGCCAGCAGCCCCCAGGACGTACTGTTTTTT,CASSPQDVLFF
TRBV25-1,-,-,TRBJ2-3,TGTGCCGTCAAGGGCACAGATACGCAGTATTTT,CAVKGTDTQYF
TRBV18,once,TRBD1,TRBJ2-6,TGTGCCAGCTCCCAGATGGGACAGGAACACTCTGGGGCCAACGTCCTGACTTTC,CASSQMGQEHSGANVLTF
TRBV6-5,-,-,TRBJ1-1,TGTGCCAGCAGAGACGCTACAGGGCAAGCTGAAGCTTTCTTT,CASRDATGQAEAFF
TRBV11-2,-,-,TRBJ2-3,TGTGCCAGCAGCTCCACAGATACGCAGTATTTT,CASSSTDTQYF
TRBV29-1,-,-,TRBJ1-1,TGCAGCGTAATGCGACTCCGGACGGTAAACACTGAAGCTTTCTTT,CSVMRLRTVNTEAFF
TRBV5-5,-,-,TRBJ1-2,TGTGCCAGCAGCTCGAGGTTCGGAGACGCTTACTATGGCTACACCTTC,CASSSRFGDAYYGYTF
TRBV19,-,TRBD1,TRBJ1-5,TGTGCCAGTACCCTGGGACAGAATAATCAGCCCCAGCATTTT,CASTLGQNNQPQHF
TRBV7-2,-,-,TRBJ1-6,TGTGCCAGCAGTCCCCCTCGGGGCAGAAATTCACCCCTCCACTTT,CASSPPRGRNSPLHF
TRBV4-2,once,TRBD2,TRBJ2-2,TGTGCCAGCTGCAGGGTTACAGCGGGAGTCCTCGGGGCCGGGGAGCTGTTTTTT,CASCRVTAGVLGAGELFF
TRBV3-1/TRBV3-2,-,TRBD2,TRBJ2-5,TGTGCCAGCCGGCCTACTAGCGGTCAAGAGACCCAGTACTTC,CASRPTSGQETQYF
TRBV7-9,once,-,TRBJ2-1,TGTGCCAGCAGCTTATACGGGGGGCGTGGGAATGAGCAGTTCTTC,CASSLYGGRGNEQFF
TRBV20-1,-,-,TRBJ2-7,TGCAGTGCTAGTGTGGCCACAGGGTCACGCGAGCAGTACTTC,CSASVATGSREQYF
TRBV27,once,-,TRBJ2-5,TGTGCCAGCAGTTTATTTCAGGGTGGCGGGACCCAGTACTTC,CASSLFQGGGTQYF
TRBV5-1,few,-,TRBJ2-1,TGCGCCAGCAGCCTGGTGGACCTCATCAATGAGCAGTTCTTC,CASSLVDLINEQFF
TRBV5-4,-,TRBD2,TRBJ2-3,TGTGCCAGCAGGTTCGGGACTAGCGAGACAGATACGCAGTATTTT,CASRFGTSETDTQYF
TRBV27,-,TRBD1,TRBJ2-6,TGTGCCAGCAGTCCCGAGGGACAGGGCTCTGGGGCCAACGTCCTGACTTTC,CASSPEGQGSGANVLTF
TRBV5-1,once,TRBD1,TRBJ1-2,TGCGCCAGCGGATGGACAGGGAAGGGCTACACCTTC,CASGWTGKGYTF
TRBV7-9,-,-,TRBJ2-3,TGTGCCAGCAGCCCCGACCGCTCACTAGTTTCGTACACAGATACGCAGTATTTT,CASSPDRSLVSYTDTQYF
TRBV5-4,-,-,TRBJ2-7,TGTGCCAGCAGCCCGGAGTGGAATTCCTACGAGCAGTACTTC,CASSPEWNSYEQYF
TRBV27,-,-,TRBJ1-5,TGTGCCAGCAGTTTCATTCGCAATCAGCCCCAGCATTTT,CASSFIRNQPQHF
TRBV10-1,once,-,TRBJ1-2,TGCGCCAGCAGTGAACAGAGACAGCCTAACTATGGCTACACCTTC,CASSEQRQPNYGYTF
TRBV18,-,TRBD1,TRBJ1-3,TGTGCCAGCTCTCAAGACAGGGTCTCTGGAAACACCATATATTTT,CASSQDRVSGNTIYF
TRBV5-6,once,TRBD1,TRBJ1-2,TGTGCCAGCAGCTTGATTAGGACAGGGGAGCTCCGGGGAGGCTACACCTTC,CASSLIRTGELRGGYTF
TRBV5-5,-,-,TRBJ2-7,TGTGCCAGCAGCTTAGTTCGCAGGAGCGAGCAGTACTTC,CASSLVRRSEQYF
TRBV5-1,-,-,TRBJ2-2,TGCGCCAGCAGCGCGGGACTCAACACCGGGGAGCTGTTTTTT,CASSAGLNTGELFF
TRBV5-1,-,-,TRBJ2-1,TGCGCCAGCGGAGTAGGGGGAAATGAGCAGTTCTTC,CASGVGGNEQFF
TRBV6-5,-,-,TRBJ2-2,TGTGCCAGCCGTACGCTCGGTGGGGTCAGGGAGCTGTTTTTT,CASRTLGGVRELFF
TRBV5-4,-,-,TRBJ1-4,TGTGCCAGCAGCTTGGCAGGCGAAAAACTGTTTTTT,CASSLAGEKLFF
TRBV30,-,-,TRBJ1-6,TGTGCCTGGAGTGTACCGGGTAATTCACCCCTCCACTTT,CAWSVPGNSPLHF
TRBV5-1,-,-,TRBJ2-7,TGCGCCAGCAGCTCGGACAGCCACGAGCAGTACTTC,CASSSDSHEQYF
TRBV10-2,-,TRBD2,TRBJ2-3,TGCGCCAGCAACCTAGCGGGAGAAGATACGCAGTATTTT,CASNLAGEDTQYF
TRBV29-1,-,-,TRBJ2-1,TGCAGCGTTGAACTGACTCCCCCCTACAATGAGCAGTTCTTC,CSVELTPPYNEQFF
TRBV19,-,TRBD2,TRBJ2-7,TGTGCCAGTAGTGTGACTAGCGGCTACGAGCAGTACTTC,CASSVTSGYEQYF
TRBV5-5,-,-,TRBJ1-5,TGTGCCAGCAGCTTGCGGCTGGAGTCGGGCAATCAGCCCCAGCATTTT,CASSLRLESGNQPQHF
TRBV6-5,-,TRBD1,TRBJ1-3,TGTGCCAGCAGTTACACGACAGGGGCTGGAAACACCATATATTTT,CASSYTTGAGNTIYF
TRBV9,-,-,TRBJ1-6,TGTGCCAGCAGCGAGGGCAGCTCCTATAATTCACCCCTCCACTTT,CASSEGSSYNSPLHF
TRBV2,-,TRBD1,TRBJ2-7,TGTGCCATACGTCGGACAGGAAAGTACGAGCAGTACTTC,CAIRRTGKYEQYF